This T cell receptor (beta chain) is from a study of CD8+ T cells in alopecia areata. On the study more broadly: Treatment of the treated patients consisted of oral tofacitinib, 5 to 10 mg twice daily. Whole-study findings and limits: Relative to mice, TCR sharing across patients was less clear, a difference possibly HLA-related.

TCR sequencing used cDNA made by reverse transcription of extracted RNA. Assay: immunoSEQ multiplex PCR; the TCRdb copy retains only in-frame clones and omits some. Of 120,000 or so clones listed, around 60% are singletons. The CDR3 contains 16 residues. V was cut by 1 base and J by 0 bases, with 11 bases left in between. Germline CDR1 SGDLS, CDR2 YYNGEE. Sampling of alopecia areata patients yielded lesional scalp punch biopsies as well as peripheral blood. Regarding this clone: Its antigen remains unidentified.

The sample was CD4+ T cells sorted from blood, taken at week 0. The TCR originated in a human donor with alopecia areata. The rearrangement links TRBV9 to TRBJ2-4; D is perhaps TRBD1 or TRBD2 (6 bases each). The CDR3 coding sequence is TGTGCCAGCAGCGTATCAGGGGACTTAGCCAAAAACATTCAGTACTTC. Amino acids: CASSVSGDLAKNIQYF.